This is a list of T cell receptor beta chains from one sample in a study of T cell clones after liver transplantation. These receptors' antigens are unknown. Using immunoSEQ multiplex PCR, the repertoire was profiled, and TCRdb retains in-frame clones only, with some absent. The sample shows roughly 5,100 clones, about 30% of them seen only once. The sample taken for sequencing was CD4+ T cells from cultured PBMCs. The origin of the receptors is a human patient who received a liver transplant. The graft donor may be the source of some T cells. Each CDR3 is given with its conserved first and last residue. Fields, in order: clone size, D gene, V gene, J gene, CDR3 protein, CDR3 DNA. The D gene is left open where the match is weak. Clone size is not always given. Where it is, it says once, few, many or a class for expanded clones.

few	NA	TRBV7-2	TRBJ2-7	CASSSGMRAYEQYF	TGTGCCAGCAGCTCAGGGATGAGAGCCTACGAGCAGTACTTC
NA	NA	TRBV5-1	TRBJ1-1	CASSDSTNTEAFF	TGCGCCAGCAGTGACTCCACGAACACTGAAGCTTTCTTT
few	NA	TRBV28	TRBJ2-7	CASEGGALSYEQYF	TGTGCCTCCGAGGGGGGGGCGCTATCCTACGAGCAGTACTTC
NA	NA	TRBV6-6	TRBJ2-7	CASSGFGRSSYEQYF	TGTGCCAGCAGTGGTTTCGGGCGAAGCTCCTACGAGCAGTACTTC
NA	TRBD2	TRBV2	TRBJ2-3	CASSDGGGTADTQYF	TGTGCCAGCAGTGATGGGGGAGGGACCGCAGATACGCAGTATTTT
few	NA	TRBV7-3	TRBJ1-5	CASSQTAYQPQHF	TGTGCCAGCAGCCAGACCGCTTATCAGCCCCAGCATTTT
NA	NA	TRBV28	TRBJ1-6	CASSLGGGQSPLHF	TGTGCCAGCAGTTTAGGGGGCGGACAATCACCCCTCCACTTT
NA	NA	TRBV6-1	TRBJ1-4	CASTERTVGGTVF	TGTGCCAGCACCGAACGGACGGTCGGGGGAACTGTTTTT
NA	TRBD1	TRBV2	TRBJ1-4	CASGRDRATNEKLFF	TGTGCCAGCGGCCGGGACAGGGCAACTAATGAAAAACTGTTTTTT
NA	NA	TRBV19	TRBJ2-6	CASSMQRGRLLTGGANVLTF	TGTGCCAGTAGTATGCAGAGGGGCAGACTACTTACTGGAGGGGCCAACGTCCTGACTTTC
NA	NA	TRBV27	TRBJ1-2	CASIIDRSYGYTF	TGTGCCAGCATTATAGACAGAAGCTATGGCTACACCTTC
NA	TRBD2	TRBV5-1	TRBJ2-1	CASSFIGTSGVYNEQFF	TGCGCCAGCAGCTTCATAGGGACTAGCGGGGTCTACAATGAGCAGTTCTTC
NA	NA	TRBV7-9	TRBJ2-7	CASRPSYEQYF	TGTGCAAGTCGCCCCAGCTACGAGCAGTACTTC
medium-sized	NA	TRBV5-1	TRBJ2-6	CASSPDRGSGANVLTF	TGCGCCAGCAGCCCCGACCGGGGGTCTGGGGCCAACGTCCTGACTTTC
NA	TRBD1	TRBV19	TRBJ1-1	CASRLDRGDHTEAFF	TGTGCCAGTAGACTGGACAGGGGAGATCACACTGAAGCTTTCTTT